The following is a TCR beta chain sequence with its context. The sample belongs to a study of shared clonotypes between healthy human individuals. Terminally differentiated effector memory CD45RA+ cells were left out of the naive CD8 fraction, which was CD45RO-negative and positively selected for CCR7. The assay ran at deep level. The authors split each subset's genomic DNA evenly across several immunoSEQ plates. The protocol was immunoSEQ multiplex PCR, while the TCRdb copy is restricted to in-frame clones and leaves out a portion. The profile shows about 680,000 clones, just over 90% of them singletons. V lost 7 bases, J lost 14 bases, and 14 bases lay in between. The CDR3 consists of 10 residues. Germline V gives CDR1 SNHLY, CDR2 FYNNEI.

The TCR comes from a man younger than 45 in good health. The rearrangement joins TRBV2 to TRBJ1-2, with D hard to call. Sequencing was performed on naive CD8+ T cells sorted from blood. DNA of the CDR3: TGTGCCAGCAAGTTCATCGCCGAGACCTTC. The encoded protein is CASKFIAETF.